This TCR beta chain derives from a study of T cells in Graves' hyperthyroidism and ophthalmopathy. The wider study: Peripheral blood was acquired at first diagnosis, ahead of any therapy whatsoever. Study conclusions and caveats: Ophthalmopathy got predicted by the model a median about six months before its onset. The blood repertoire included most of the expanded thyroid clonotypes above 0.001.

Turning to this clonotype: As yet, its antigen is unknown. This may arise from a read error, as a much more abundant clone is one base away.

Regions amplified from RNA transcripts were the TCR beta CDR3 regions. The study used the HTBI primer set for a first-round RT-PCR of the TCR CDR3. TCRdb analysed the multiplex PCR reads with MiXCR anew, one entry per CDR3 protein. This table holds about 300,000 distinct CDR3 sequences, approximately 18% found once. The CDR3 is 14 amino acids. The sample consisted of blood. The rearrangement links TRBV12-3 or TRBV12-4 to TRBJ1-1; D gene uncertain. The source of this sequence is a man between 50 and 59 years old with Graves' ophthalmopathy. Here the CDR3 reads CARSVMGGNTEAFF. In nucleotides, the CDR3 is TGTGCCCGCAGTGTAATGGGAGGCAACACTGAAGCTTTCTTT.